This TCR beta chain was profiled in a study of blood T cell repertoires in COVID-19. Study-wide context: T cells, B-cell-depleted T cells, or PBMCs supplied cDNA or gDNA.

Trimming left V 6 bases short and J 5 bases short, with 10 bases between. There are 12 residues in the CDR3. From germline, CDR1 is SEHNR and CDR2 FQNEAQ (reference sequence). Per the original data handling: Amplification with reference gene primers provided the estimates of nucleated cell counts. The method was immunoSEQ multiplex PCR; TCRdb's version includes in-frame clones alone and lacks a portion of them. The D gene and trimming were derived from the DNA, and the V and J assignments and clone size from that table. The sample yields 180,000 or so clones, over 80% seen once. Material for sequencing was peripheral blood. The chain links TRBV7-9 to TRBJ1-1; unclear D gene. The receptor was derived from a woman in her 70s with acute or convalescent COVID-19. CDR3 nucleotides: TGTGCCAGCAGTCTATCGCTGACTGAAGCTTTCTTT. Amino acid sequence: CASSLSLTEAFF.